The T cell receptor beta chain described here comes from a study of blood T cell repertoires in COVID-19. TCRdb's copy holds only in-frame clones and misses some; the assay was immunoSEQ multiplex PCR. The data show under 300,000 clones, with about nine tenths seen just once and roughly 15% held by the top ten. V dropped 6 bases and J dropped 8; count of bases not matched to a gene: 6. Germline loops: CDR1 WSHSY, CDR2 SAAADI. This CDR3 has 14 amino acids. The TCR was taken from a young man who had recovered from COVID-19. Sequenced sample: PBMCs or T cells enriched from blood (not recorded which). The chain is built from TRBV10-2 and TRBJ1-4; 10 nucleotides align to TRBD1. The CDR3 sequence: CASRGTGVTEKLFF. CDR3 nucleotide sequence: TGCGCCAGCAGAGGGACAGGGGTCACAGAAAAACTGTTTTTT.